This T cell receptor beta chain was sequenced during a study of CD8 T cells in ankylosing spondylitis. Overall study findings and caveats: Reportedly, significant enrichment of disease-linked clones occurred in matched ankylosing spondylitis synovial fluid. Previous work reported some of these motif variants in the synovial fluid and blood of reactive arthritis. Disease-linked clones, CD8+, were relatively rare in peripheral blood. It appeared that ankylosing spondylitis blood was characterized by a TCR beta motif of roughly 8 highly homologous variants.

Libraries for TCR beta were made by quantitative 5'-RACE with molecular barcodes. TCRdb redid the calling of the 5' RACE reads with MiXCR, one entry per CDR3 protein. In the table there are about 700,000 distinct CDR3 sequences, under 20% of which are singletons. This clonotype turned up a few times. The antigen remains unidentified. This CDR3 comprises 18 residues. V trimming: 1 base; J trimming: 0 bases; junction bases outside the gene matches: 8. Germline V gene lookup returns CDR1 SGHAT and CDR2 FQDESV (reference sequence). This sequence joins TRBV11-1 and TRBJ2-1; 8 bases map to TRBD2. The material sequenced was blood, either unsorted or a sorted T cell fraction (not recorded which). The source is a male donor with ankylosing spondylitis. CDR3 amino acids: CASSLGLSRGDSYNEQFF. The CDR3 bases are TGTGCCAGCAGCTTAGGGTTGTCGCGGGGGGACTCCTACAATGAGCAGTTCTTC.